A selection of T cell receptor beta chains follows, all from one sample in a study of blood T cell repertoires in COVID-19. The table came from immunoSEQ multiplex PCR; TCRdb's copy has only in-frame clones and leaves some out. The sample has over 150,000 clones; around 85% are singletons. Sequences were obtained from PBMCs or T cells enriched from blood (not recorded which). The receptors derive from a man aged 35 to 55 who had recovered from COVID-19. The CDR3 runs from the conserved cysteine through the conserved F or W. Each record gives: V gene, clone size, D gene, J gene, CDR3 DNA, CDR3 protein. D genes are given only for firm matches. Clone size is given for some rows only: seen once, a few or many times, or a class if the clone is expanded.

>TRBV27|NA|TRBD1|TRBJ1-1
TGTGCCAGCAGTCCCCGGACAGGGATGAACACTGAAGCTTTCTTT
CASSPRTGMNTEAFF
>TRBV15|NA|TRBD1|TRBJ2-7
TGTGCCACCAGCAACCGGGACAGCGGATACGAGCAGTACTTC
CATSNRDSGYEQYF
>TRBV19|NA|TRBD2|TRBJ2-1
TGTGCCAGTAGTATCGGAGCGGGAGTGTACAATGAGCAGTTCTTC
CASSIGAGVYNEQFF
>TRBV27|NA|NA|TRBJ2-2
TGTGCCAGCAGTTTAGAGTTAGCCCCCGGGGAGCTGTTTTTT
CASSLELAPGELFF
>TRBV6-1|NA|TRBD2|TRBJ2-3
TGTGCCAGCAGTGAAGCGCTCCTAGCGGGAGTGTCAGATACGCAGTATTTT
CASSEALLAGVSDTQYF
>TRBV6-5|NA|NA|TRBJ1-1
TGTGCCAGCAGTTACTCGTATATGAACACTGAAGCTTTCTTT
CASSYSYMNTEAFF
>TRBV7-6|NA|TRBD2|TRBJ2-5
TGTGCCAGCAGCACAAGCGGGGAGAAGTACTTC
CASSTSGEKYF
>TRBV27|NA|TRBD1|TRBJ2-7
TGTGCCAGCAGTGAAAGGACAGGGGGAGACGAGCAGTACTTC
CASSERTGGDEQYF
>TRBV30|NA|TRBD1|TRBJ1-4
TGTGCCTGGGGCAGGGGGCGGGATGAAAAACTGTTTTTT
CAWGRGRDEKLFF
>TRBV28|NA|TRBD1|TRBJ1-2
TGTGCCAGCAGTCGAAATACAGGGGGATACTATGGCTACACCTTC
CASSRNTGGYYGYTF
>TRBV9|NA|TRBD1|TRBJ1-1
TGTGCCAGCAGCGTAACCGACAGGGGTTTAGCTTTCTTT
CASSVTDRGLAFF
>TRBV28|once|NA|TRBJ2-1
TGTGCCAGCAGTGCCCCAGGGACTCCGGGGGTAAACAATGAGCAGTTCTTC
CASSAPGTPGVNNEQFF
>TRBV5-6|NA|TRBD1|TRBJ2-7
TGTGCCAGCAGTTGGGACAGCTCCTACGAGCAGTACTTC
CASSWDSSYEQYF
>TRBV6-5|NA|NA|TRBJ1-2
TGTGCCAGCAGCCTAAGAAGGACAGCTGACTATGGCTACACCTTC
CASSLRRTADYGYTF
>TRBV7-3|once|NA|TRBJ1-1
TGTGCCAGCAGCTTCCTCGGGGGGAACACTGAAGCTTTCTTT
CASSFLGGNTEAFF
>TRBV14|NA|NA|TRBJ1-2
TGTGCCAGCAGCCAAGTCAACAGCTATGGCTACACCTTC
CASSQVNSYGYTF
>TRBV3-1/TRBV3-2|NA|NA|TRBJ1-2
TGTGCCAGCAGCCACCTCGACAGGTCTTATGGCTACACCTTC
CASSHLDRSYGYTF
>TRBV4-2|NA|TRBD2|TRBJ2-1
TGTGCCAGCAGCCAAGATGGGACTAGGGGGTTGAATGAGCAGTTCTTC
CASSQDGTRGLNEQFF
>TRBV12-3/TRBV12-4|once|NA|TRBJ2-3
TGTGCCAGCAGTTTCGAGGGCACAGATACGCAGTATTTT
CASSFEGTDTQYF
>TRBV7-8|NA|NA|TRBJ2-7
TGTGCCAGCAGCTTCAGGGAAGGCAGTTTCTACGAGCAGTACTTC
CASSFREGSFYEQYF
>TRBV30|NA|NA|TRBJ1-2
TGTGCCTTTTCTTTCCGGGATGGCTACACCTTC
CAFSFRDGYTF
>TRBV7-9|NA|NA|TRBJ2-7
TGTGCCAGCAGCTTAGGTACAGTAAGCGAGCAGTACTTC
CASSLGTVSEQYF
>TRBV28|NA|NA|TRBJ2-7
TGTGCCAGCAGTACCCCGGGGAACCCCGACGAGCAGTACTTC
CASSTPGNPDEQYF
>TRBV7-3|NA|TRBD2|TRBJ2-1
TGTGCCAGCAGCCCTCCCGGGACTAGCATCCATGAGCAGTTCTTC
CASSPPGTSIHEQFF
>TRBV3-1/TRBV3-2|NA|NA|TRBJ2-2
TGTGCCAGCAGCTCCCTTAGCGGAGCCCACACCGGGGAGCTGTTTTTT
CASSSLSGAHTGELFF
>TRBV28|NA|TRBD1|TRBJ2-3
TGTGCCAGCAGTTGGACAGGCCGCACAGATACGCAGTATTTT
CASSWTGRTDTQYF
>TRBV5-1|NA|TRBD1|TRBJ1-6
TGCGCCAGCAGCTGGGACAGGGGGCTTTCACCCCTCCACTTT
CASSWDRGLSPLHF
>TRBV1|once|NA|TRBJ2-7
TGCACCAGAGAAATTCTCGGACTGGCTAGCGGGTATCCCTACGAGCAGTACTTC
CTREILGLASGYPYEQYF
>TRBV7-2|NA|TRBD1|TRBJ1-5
TGTGCCAGCAGGGGGCAGGGGGTGGACAATCAGCCCCAGCATTTT
CASRGQGVDNQPQHF
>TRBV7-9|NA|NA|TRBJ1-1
TGTGCCAGCAGCGTCAAGGGAGGGAGCACTGAAGCTTTCTTT
CASSVKGGSTEAFF
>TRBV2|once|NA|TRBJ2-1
TGTGCCAGCAGTGAACGGGTGTACTACAATGAGCAGTTCTTC
CASSERVYYNEQFF
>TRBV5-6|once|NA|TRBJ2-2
TGTGCCAGCAGCCTCGGAGCCATAAACACCGGGGAGCTGTTTTTT
CASSLGAINTGELFF
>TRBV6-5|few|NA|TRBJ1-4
TGTGCCAGCAGTAATCTTAATGAAAAACTGTTTTTT
CASSNLNEKLFF
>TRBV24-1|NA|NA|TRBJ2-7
TGTGCCACCAGTGACAGGGGTAGATACGAGCAGTACTTC
CATSDRGRYEQYF
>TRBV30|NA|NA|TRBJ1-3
TGTGCCTGGAGGGCTTCTGGAAACACCATATATTTT
CAWRASGNTIYF
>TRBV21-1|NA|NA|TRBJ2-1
TGTGCCAGCAGCAAGGGGCCCGCCGAGTACAATGAGCAGTTCTTC
CASSKGPAEYNEQFF
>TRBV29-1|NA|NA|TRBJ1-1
TGCAGCGGCACATTTGGGAACACTGAAGCTTTCTTT
CSGTFGNTEAFF
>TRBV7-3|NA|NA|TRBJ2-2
TGTGCCAGCAGCTCTGGGAGGGGGGAGCTGTTTTTT
CASSSGRGELFF
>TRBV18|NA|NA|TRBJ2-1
TGTGCCAGCTCACGCCGGGACATTAATGAGCAGTTCTTC
CASSRRDINEQFF
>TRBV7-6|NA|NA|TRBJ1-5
TGTGCCAGCAGCTTAAGTCCGAGTCAGCCCCAGCATTTT
CASSLSPSQPQHF
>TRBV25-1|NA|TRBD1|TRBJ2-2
TGTGCCAGCAGGGGGGACAGGGCTGCCGGGGAGCTGTTTTTT
CASRGDRAAGELFF
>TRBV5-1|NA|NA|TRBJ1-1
TGCGTCAGCAGCTTGGGTCCAGGGGTGAGCACTGAAGCTTTCTTT
CVSSLGPGVSTEAFF
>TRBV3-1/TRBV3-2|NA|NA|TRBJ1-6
TGTGCCAGCAGCGGAAGGACATTACGAGGGGGTTCACCCCTCCACTTT
CASSGRTLRGGSPLHF
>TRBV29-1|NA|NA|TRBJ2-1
TGCAGCGTTGGGGACTCTACTATACGTGAGCAGTTCTTC
CSVGDSTIREQFF
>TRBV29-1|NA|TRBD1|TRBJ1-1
TGCAGCATCCTCGGGACAGGGGGTTTGAACACTGAAGCTTTCTTT
CSILGTGGLNTEAFF
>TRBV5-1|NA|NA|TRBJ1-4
TGCGCCAGCAGCTTGGAAGGCGGGGAAAAACTGTTTTTT
CASSLEGGEKLFF
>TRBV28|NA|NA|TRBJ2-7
TGTGCCAGCAAGACGACAGTGACCACCTACGAGCAGTACTTC
CASKTTVTTYEQYF
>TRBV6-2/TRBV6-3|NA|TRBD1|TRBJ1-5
TGTGCCAGCAGTTACGGGACAGGGATTCAGCCCCAGCATTTT
CASSYGTGIQPQHF
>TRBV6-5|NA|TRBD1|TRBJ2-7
TGTGCCAGCAGGGACAGGATGAGCGAGCAGTACTTC
CASRDRMSEQYF
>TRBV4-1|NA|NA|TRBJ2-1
TGCGCCAGCAACGATAATCAGAAATACACCAGCAATGAGCAGTTCTTC
CASNDNQKYTSNEQFF
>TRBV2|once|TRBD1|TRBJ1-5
TGTGCCAGCAGTCAGGGACGTGGGGGGACAGGGTTCAGGGTCAATCAGCCCCAGCATTTT
CASSQGRGGTGFRVNQPQHF
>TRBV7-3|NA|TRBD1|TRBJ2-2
TGTGCCAGCAGCCCCAGGGGGACAGGGAACACCGGGGAGCTGTTTTTT
CASSPRGTGNTGELFF